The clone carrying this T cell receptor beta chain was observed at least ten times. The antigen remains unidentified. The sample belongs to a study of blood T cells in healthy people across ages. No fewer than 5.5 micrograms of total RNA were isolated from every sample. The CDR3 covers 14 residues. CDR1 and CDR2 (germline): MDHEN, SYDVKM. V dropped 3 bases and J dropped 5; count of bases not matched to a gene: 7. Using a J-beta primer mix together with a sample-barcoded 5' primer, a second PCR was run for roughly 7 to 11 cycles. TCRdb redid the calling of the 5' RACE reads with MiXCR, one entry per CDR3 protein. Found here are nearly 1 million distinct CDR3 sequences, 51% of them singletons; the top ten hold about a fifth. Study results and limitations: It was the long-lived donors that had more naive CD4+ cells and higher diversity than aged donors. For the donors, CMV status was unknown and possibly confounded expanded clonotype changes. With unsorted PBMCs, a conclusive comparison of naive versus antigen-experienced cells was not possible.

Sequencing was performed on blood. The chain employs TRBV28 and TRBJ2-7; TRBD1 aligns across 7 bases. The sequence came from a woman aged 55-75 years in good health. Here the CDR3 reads CASSFVQGYDEQYF. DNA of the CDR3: TGTGCCAGCAGTTTTGTACAGGGGTACGACGAGCAGTACTTC.